The following is a TCR beta chain sequence with its context. Its specificity is not known. This sample is part of a study of Ad26.COV2.S vaccination and SARS-CoV-2 variants. Study-level information: The COV1001 Ad26.COV2.S trial arm included the donor. Ad26.COV2.S was injected intramuscularly once or twice, 56 days apart.

Treatment meaning: roughly 19 received Ad26.COV2.S at low or high dose, single or two shots; about 5 received placebo; per-sample allocation not given. The study sampled participants on day 63 after the first vaccine or placebo injection. SARS-CoV-2 spike from the Wuhan strain was encoded by the vaccine, an Ad26 vector. Profiled with immunoSEQ multiplex PCR; TCRdb holds only in-frame clones, not every one. The data contain about 330,000 clones, about nine tenths of them seen just once; the ten biggest clones take up about 5.4%. The CDR3 spans 15 residues. The V and J ends lost 1 base and 8 bases respectively, with 17 bases between them. Germline CDR1 reads SGHTA; CDR2 reads FQGNSA. Study-level results: Compared with placebo recipients, vaccine recipients had higher spike-specific TCR breadth.

The chain carries TRBV7-2 and TRBJ1-2, with D possibly matching TRBD1 (5 bases). This receptor was taken from a person aged 18-60 years who received the Ad26.COV2.S COVID-19 vaccine or a placebo. The sample in question was peripheral blood, obtained in a trial of Ad26.COV2.S vaccine versus placebo. The DNA of the CDR3 is TGTGCCAGCAGCTTAGACGGGGGACTTCCTGGGGGCTACACCTTC. Translated: CASSLDGGLPGGYTF.